The next 10 T cell receptor beta chains were all read from a single sample in a study of T cell clonality in common variable immunodeficiency (dated by TCRdb to between 2014 and 2017). Libraries came from the immunoSEQ multiplex PCR assay. The table comes from immuneACCESS by way of TCRdb, which keeps in-frame sequences with V and J called. Part of the clones is missing from these tables; in studies checked, under half for an unresolved V gene and the rest for unknown reasons. The sample features tens of thousands of clones, and none is a singleton. Roughly 3% of the sample comes from the top ten. The sequencing input was peripheral blood mononuclear cells. The source of these receptors is a person aged 18 to 75 in good health.

There are many counts of this clone. The read ends 3 residues early relative to the CDR3; the germline J gene fills the gap. The chain employs TRBV19 and TRBJ2-5; D is possibly TRBD2 (5 bases). The germline V and J ends were trimmed by 6 bases and 7 bases, with 18 bases remaining between them. Germline CDR1 and CDR2: LNHDA and SQIVND (reference sequence). The CDR3 extends over 14 amino acids. The sequenced part of the CDR3 DNA is TGTGCCAGTAGGGACTCCGGTACTGGAACGACC. This translates into CASRDSGTGTT. The whole CDR3 protein is CASRDSGTGTTQYF.

There are a few counts of this clone. With the read ending 3 residues before the CDR3 end, the germline J gene is used to fill in that end. V gene TRBV2 combines with J gene TRBJ2-5, with 14 bases identical to TRBD2. V was clipped by 8 bases and J by 7 bases; unmatched bases: 9. The CDR3 covers 15 residues. Germline V gene data show CDR1 as SNHLY and CDR2 as FYNNEI. The DNA read from the CDR3 is TGTGCCAGCTCCCCGGGACTAGCGGGAGCGGGGACC. Its translation: CASSPGLAGAGT. The complete CDR3 protein is CASSPGLAGAGTQYF. The full variable domain, with the rest looked up from reference TRBV2 and TRBJ2-5, is EPEVTQTPSHQVTQMGQEVILRCVPISNHLYFYWYRQILGQKVEFLVSFYNNEISEKSEIFDDQFSVERPDGSNFTLKIRSTKLEDSAMYFCASSPGLAGAGTQYFGPGTRLLVL.

The sample holds many counts of this clone. The CDR3 end is not reached by the read, which stops 3 residues before it; the germline J gene fills it in. The chain uses TRBV5-1 and TRBJ2-7; D perhaps matches TRBD1 (5 bases). V gave up 4 bases and J gave up 0 bases, with 8 bases separating them. This CDR3 is built from 13 residues. Germline CDR1 SGHRS, CDR2 YFSETQ. The CDR3 sequence: CASSRGSSYEQYF. The sequenced CDR3 bases are TGCGCCAGCAGCAGGGGCAGCTCCTACGAG. The variable domain in full, with the rest retrieved from reference TRBV5-1 and TRBJ2-7, is KAGVTQTPRYLIKTRGQQVTLSCSPISGHRSVSWYQQTPGQGLQFLFEYFSETQRNKGNFPGRFSGRQFSNSRSEMNVSTLELGDSALYLCASSRGSSYEQYFGPGTRLTVT.

Many counts were recorded for this clone. Read sequence stops 3 residues before the CDR3 end, and the germline J gene provides the missing end. V and J are TRBV10-3 and TRBJ1-2; D might be TRBD1 (6 bases). V was trimmed by 1 base and J by 4 bases, leaving 10 bases between them. This CDR3 has 14 amino acids. CDR1 and CDR2 from the germline V gene are ENHRY and SYGVKD. CDR3 bases read: TGTGCCATCAGTGAGTTACAGGGATTCTATGGC. Translating it yields CAISELQGFYG. The full-length CDR3 reads as CAISELQGFYGYTF.

This clone was seen many times. The read stops 3 residues short of the end of the CDR3; the missing end is completed from the germline J gene. This chain uses TRBV12-3 or TRBV12-4 with TRBJ2-7; TRBD1 aligns across 7 bases. Losses at the gene ends were 6 bases for V and 3 bases for J; bases not matched to a gene: 11. The CDR3 is 15 amino acids. The CDR3 bases that were read are TGTGCCAGCAGGGACGACAGGGTTAGGTTCTACGAG. It specifies CASRDDRVRFYE. The whole CDR3 region reads CASRDDRVRFYEQYF.

There are many counts of this clone. The read halts 3 residues ahead of the CDR3 end, with the missing end drawn from the germline J gene. J is TRBJ2-2 and V is TRBV29-1; 8 bases fit TRBD1. The V and J ends lost 7 bases and 7 bases, in that order; junction bases with no gene match: 8. This CDR3 has 13 residues. Per the germline V gene, CDR1 is SQVTM and CDR2 is ANQGSEA. CDR3 residues: CSAWTGIGGELFF. CDR3 bases read: TGCAGCGCCTGGACAGGGATTGGCGGGGAG.

At least ten counts were recorded for this clone. The read falls 3 residues short of the CDR3 end, and the missing part is taken from the germline J gene. The chain joins TRBV18 to TRBJ2-3; 9 bases are shared with TRBD1. CDR3 length: 16 amino acids. Losses at the gene ends were 0 bases for V and 0 bases for J; bases not matched to a gene: 1. Germline CDR1 KGHSH, CDR2 LQKENI. The DNA read from the CDR3 is TGTGCCAGCTCACCACCTGGGACAGGGAGCACAGATACG. Translating gives CASSPPGTGSTDT. From start to end, the CDR3 is CASSPPGTGSTDTQYF.

CDR3 protein: CASSILGATEKLFF. CDR3 bases read: TGTGCCAGTAGTATTCTGGGGGCGACGGAAAAG. This chain links TRBV19 with TRBJ2-2; TRBD1 is a possible D gene (6 bases). The CDR3 end lies 3 residues beyond the end of the read and is filled in from the germline J gene. CDR3 length: 14 residues. Germline V gives CDR1 LNHDA, CDR2 SQIVND (reference sequence).

This clone was seen more than once but under ten times. A read error may produce the germline difference seen at one junction end. The read halts 3 residues ahead of the CDR3 end, with the missing end drawn from the germline J gene. This same CDR3 is encoded by further DNA sequences in the sample. The rearrangement joins TRBV19 to TRBJ1-3, with 9 nucleotides matching TRBD1. The CDR3 is 14 residues long. Germline assignment: CDR1 LNHDA and CDR2 SQIVND (reference sequence). The CDR3 is CASRDRGHGNTIYF. The CDR3 bases that were read are TGTGCCAGTAGGGACAGGGGACATGGAAACACG.

This clone was seen only a few times. The CDR3 is cut off 3 residues early in the read; its end comes from the germline J gene. The chain couples TRBV18 to TRBJ2-1; TRBD2 agrees at 13 bases. The J segment lost 7 bases and the V segment lost 3 bases, leaving 9 bases of the junction unmatched. CDR3 length: 17 amino acids. In germline, CDR1 is KGHSH, CDR2 LQKENI. This CDR3 reads CASSPLGGTSGTNEQFF. The CDR3 bases that were read are TGTGCCAGCTCACCTTTGGGCGGGACTAGCGGGACGAATGAG.